Described below is a single TCR beta chain sequence and its context. The data stem from a study of blood T cell repertoires in COVID-19. Looking at the study overall: Collection of acute and convalescent COVID-19 samples took place in the United States, Italy and Spain. In each case, the material was cDNA or gDNA derived from T cells, B-cell-depleted T cells, or PBMCs.

V lost 3 bases, J lost 8 bases, and 6 bases stayed unmatched. There are 14 residues in the CDR3. CDR1 and CDR2 from the germline V gene are MGHRA and YSYEKL. Original processing notes: Reference gene primer amplification gave nucleated cell count estimates. Libraries were prepared by immunoSEQ multiplex PCR; TCRdb keeps only in-frame clonotypes and omits some of them. D and trimming were read from the DNA, whereas the V and J calls and clone size are those reported in that table. The sample shows about 100,000 clones, more than 70% of them seen only once. The sequenced sample consisted of peripheral blood. The TCR was taken from a human donor in a cohort sampled during active COVID-19. The V and J genes are TRBV4-1 and TRBJ1-2; the match to TRBD1 covers 10 bases. CDR3 protein: CASSQTGTGVGYTF. The CDR3 DNA follows: TGCGCCAGCAGCCAGACCGGGACAGGGGTAGGCTACACCTTC.